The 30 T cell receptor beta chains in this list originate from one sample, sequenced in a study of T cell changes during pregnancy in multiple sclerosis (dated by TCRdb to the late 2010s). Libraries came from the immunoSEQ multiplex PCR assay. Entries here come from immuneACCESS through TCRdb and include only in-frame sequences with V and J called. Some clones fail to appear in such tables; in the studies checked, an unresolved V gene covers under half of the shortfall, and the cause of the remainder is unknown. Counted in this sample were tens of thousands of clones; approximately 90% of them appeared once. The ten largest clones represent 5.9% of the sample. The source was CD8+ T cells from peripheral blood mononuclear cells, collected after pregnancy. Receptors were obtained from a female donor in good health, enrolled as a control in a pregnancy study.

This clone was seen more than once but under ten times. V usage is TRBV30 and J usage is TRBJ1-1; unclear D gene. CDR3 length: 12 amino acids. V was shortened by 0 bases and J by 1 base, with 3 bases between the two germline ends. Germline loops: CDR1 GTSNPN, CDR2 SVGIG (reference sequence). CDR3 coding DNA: TGTGCCTGGAGTGTGGCGAACACTGAAGCTTTCTTT. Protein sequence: CAWSVANTEAFF.

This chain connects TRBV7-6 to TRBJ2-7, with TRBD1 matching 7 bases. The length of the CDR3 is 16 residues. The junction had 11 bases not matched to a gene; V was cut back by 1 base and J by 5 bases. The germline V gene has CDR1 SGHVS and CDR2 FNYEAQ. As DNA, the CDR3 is TGTGCCAGCAGCTTAGGAGGGGGCGTTGATCCAAACGAGCAGTACTTC. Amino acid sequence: CASSLGGGVDPNEQYF.

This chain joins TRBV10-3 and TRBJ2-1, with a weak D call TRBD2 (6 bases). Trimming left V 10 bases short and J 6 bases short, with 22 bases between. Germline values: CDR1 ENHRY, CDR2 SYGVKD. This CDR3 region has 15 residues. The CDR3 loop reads CATQLAAVLLNEQFF. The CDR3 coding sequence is TGTGCCACTCAATTAGCGGCCGTTCTCCTCAATGAGCAGTTCTTC.

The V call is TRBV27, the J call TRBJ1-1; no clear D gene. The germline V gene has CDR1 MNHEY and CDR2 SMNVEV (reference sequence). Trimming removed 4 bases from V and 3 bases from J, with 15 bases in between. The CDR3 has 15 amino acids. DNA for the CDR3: TGTGCCAGCAGTTCCCTCCCCGGGTTGGACACTGAAGCTTTCTTT. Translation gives CASSSLPGLDTEAFF.

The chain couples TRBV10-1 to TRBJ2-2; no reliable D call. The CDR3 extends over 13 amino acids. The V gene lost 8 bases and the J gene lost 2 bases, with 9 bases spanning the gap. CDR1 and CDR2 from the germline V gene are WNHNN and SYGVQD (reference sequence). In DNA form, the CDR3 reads TGCGCCAGCGGAGAGATTAACACCGGGGAGCTGTTTTTT. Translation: CASGEINTGELFF.

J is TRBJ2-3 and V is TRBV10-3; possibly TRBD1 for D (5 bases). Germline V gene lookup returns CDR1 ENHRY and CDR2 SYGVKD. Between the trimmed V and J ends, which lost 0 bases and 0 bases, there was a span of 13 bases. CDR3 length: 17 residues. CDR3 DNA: TGTGCCATCAGTGAGTCGGGGCAAGAAATTAGCACAGATACGCAGTATTTT. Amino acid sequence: CAISESGQEISTDTQYF.

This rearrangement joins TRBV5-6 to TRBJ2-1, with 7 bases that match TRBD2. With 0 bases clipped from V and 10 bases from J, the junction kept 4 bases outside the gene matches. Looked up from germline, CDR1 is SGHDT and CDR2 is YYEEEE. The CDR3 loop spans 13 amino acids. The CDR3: CASSLGTRYEQFF. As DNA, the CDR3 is TGTGCCAGCAGCTTGGGGACTAGATACGAGCAGTTCTTC.

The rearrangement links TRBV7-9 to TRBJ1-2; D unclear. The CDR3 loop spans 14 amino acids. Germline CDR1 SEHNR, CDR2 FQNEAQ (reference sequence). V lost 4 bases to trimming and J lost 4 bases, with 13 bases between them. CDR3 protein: CASSWPAASYGYTF. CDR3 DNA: TGTGCCAGCAGCTGGCCGGCGGCTAGCTATGGCTACACCTTC.

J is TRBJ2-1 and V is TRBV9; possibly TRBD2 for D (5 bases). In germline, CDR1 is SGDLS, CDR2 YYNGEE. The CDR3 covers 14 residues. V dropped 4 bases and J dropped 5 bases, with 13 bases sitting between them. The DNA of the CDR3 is TGTGCCAGCAGCTATCCTGACTACGACAATGAGCAGTTCTTC. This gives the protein CASSYPDYDNEQFF.

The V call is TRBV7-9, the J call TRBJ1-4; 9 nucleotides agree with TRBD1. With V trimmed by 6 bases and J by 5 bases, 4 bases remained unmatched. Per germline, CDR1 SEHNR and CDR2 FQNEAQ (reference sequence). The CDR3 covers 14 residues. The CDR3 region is CASSSGTGNEKLFF. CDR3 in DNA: TGTGCCAGCAGTTCCGGGACAGGGAATGAAAAACTGTTTTTT.

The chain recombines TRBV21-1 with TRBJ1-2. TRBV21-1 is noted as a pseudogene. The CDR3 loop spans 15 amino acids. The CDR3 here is CASSVGGGRMGGYTF. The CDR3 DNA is TGTGCCAGCAGCGTGGGGGGGGGAAGAATGGGAGGCTACACCTTC.

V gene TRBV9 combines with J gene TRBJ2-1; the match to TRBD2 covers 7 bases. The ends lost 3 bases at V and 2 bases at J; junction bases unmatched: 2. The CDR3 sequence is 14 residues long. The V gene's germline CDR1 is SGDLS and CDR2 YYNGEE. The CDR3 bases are TGTGCCAGCAGCGCGGCGGGGGCCTACAATGAGCAGTTCTTC. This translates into CASSAAGAYNEQFF. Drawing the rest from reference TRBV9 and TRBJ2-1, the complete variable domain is DSGVTQTPKHLITATGQRVTLRCSPRSGDLSVYWYQQSLDQGLQFLIQYYNGEERAKGNILERFSAQQFPDLHSELNLSSLELGDSALYFCASSAAGAYNEQFFGPGTRLTVL.

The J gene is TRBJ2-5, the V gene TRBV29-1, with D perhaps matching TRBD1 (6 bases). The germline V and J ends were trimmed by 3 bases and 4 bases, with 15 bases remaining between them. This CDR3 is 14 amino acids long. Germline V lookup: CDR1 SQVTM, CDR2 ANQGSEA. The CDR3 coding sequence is TGCAGCGTTGAGACAGGCTTTCCGGGAGAGACCCAGTACTTC. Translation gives CSVETGFPGETQYF.

CDR3 sequence reads: CASSGTTSGGPPDTQYF. The CDR3, as DNA: TGTGCCAGCAGCGGTACAACTAGCGGGGGCCCCCCAGATACGCAGTATTTT. The rearrangement links TRBV5-5 to TRBJ2-3, with TRBD2 matching 11 bases. Trimming took 4 bases from V and 4 from J; bases not matched to a gene: 11. From germline, CDR1 is SGHKS and CDR2 YYEKEE (reference sequence). This CDR3 has 17 residues.

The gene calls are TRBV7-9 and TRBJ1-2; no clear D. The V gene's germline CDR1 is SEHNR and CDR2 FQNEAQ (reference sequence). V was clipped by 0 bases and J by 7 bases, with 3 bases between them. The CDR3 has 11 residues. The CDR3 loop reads CASSLARGYTF. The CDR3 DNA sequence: TGTGCCAGCAGCTTAGCGCGTGGCTACACCTTC. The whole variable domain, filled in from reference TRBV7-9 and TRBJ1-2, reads DTGVSQNPRHKITKRGQNVTFRCDPISEHNRLYWYRQTLGQGPEFLTYFQNEAQLEKSRLLSDRFSAERPKGSFSTLEIQRTEQGDSAMYLCASSLARGYTFGSGTRLTVV.

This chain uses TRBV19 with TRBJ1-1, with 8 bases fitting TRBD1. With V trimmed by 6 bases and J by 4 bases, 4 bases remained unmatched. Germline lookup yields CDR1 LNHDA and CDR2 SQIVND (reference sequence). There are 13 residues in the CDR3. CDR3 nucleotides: TGTGCCAGTAGGACAGGGGTGTTCACTGAAGCTTTCTTT. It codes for CASRTGVFTEAFF.

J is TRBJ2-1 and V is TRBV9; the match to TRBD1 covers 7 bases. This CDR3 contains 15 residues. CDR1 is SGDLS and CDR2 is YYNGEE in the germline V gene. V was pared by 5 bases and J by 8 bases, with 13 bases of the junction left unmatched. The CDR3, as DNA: TGTGCCAGCAGGGAACGGGACAGTATTGTGGATGAGCAGTTCTTC. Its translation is CASRERDSIVDEQFF.

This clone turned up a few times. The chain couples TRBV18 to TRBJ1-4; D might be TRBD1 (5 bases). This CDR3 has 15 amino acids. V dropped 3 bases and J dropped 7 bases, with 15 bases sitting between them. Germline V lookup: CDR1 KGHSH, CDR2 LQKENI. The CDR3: CASSPPGILGEKLFF. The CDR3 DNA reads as TGTGCCAGCTCACCTCCAGGGATATTGGGTGAAAAACTGTTTTTT.

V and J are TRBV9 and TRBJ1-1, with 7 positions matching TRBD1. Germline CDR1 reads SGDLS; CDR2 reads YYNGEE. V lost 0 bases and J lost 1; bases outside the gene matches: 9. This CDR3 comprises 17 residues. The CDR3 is CASSVEAEGAPNTEAFF. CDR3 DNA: TGTGCCAGCAGCGTAGAAGCAGAGGGGGCGCCGAACACTGAAGCTTTCTTT.

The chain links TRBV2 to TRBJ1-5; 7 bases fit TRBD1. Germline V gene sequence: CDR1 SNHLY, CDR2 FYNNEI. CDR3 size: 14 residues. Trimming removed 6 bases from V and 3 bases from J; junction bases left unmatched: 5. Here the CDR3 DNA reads TGTGCCAGCAGCCCCGGGACAGACAATCAGCCCCAGCATTTT. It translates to CASSPGTDNQPQHF.

This chain's CDR3 is CASSEVRGGYTF. The CDR3 nucleotides read TGTGCCAGCAGTGAAGTCCGGGGTGGCTACACCTTC. The chain uses TRBV6-1 and TRBJ1-2; D remains unclear. CDR1 is MNHNS and CDR2 is SASEGT in the germline V gene. The V end was cut by 1 base, the J end by 7 bases, with 7 bases between. This CDR3 spans 12 amino acids.

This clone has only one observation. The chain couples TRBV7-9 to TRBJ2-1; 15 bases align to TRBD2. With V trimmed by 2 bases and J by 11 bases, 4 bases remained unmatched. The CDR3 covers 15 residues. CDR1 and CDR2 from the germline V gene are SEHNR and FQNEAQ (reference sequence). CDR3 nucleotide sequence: TGTGCCAGCAGCTTACTGGGACTAGCGGGGGGCAAGCAGTTCTTC. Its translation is CASSLLGLAGGKQFF.

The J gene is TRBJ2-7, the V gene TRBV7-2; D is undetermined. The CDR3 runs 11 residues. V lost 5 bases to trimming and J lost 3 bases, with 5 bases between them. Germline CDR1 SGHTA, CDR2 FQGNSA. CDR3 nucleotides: TGTGCCAGCAGCCTCTTCTACGAGCAGTACTTC. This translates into CASSLFYEQYF.

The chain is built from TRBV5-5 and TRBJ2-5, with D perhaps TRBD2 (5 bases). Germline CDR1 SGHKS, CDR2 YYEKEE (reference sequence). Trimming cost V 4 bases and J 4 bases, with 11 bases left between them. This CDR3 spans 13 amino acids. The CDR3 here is CASSATRGETQYF. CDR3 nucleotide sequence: TGTGCCAGCAGCGCCACTAGAGGAGAGACCCAGTACTTC.

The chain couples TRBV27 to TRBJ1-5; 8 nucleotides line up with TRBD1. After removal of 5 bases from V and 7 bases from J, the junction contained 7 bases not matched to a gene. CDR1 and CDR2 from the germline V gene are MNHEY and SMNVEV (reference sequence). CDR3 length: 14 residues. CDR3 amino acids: CASSPTGGFQPQHF. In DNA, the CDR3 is TGTGCCAGCAGTCCCACAGGGGGATTCCAGCCCCAGCATTTT.

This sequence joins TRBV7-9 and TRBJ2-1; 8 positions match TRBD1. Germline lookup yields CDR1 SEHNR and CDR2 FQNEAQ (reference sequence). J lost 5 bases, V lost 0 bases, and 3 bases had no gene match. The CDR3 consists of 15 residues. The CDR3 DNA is TGTGCCAGCAGCTTAGCCAGGACAGGGCACAATGAGCAGTTCTTC. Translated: CASSLARTGHNEQFF.

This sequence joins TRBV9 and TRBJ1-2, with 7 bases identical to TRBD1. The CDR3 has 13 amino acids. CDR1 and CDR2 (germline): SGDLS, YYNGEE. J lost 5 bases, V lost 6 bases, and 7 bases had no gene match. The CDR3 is CASNPGGWYGYTF. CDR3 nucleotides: TGTGCCAGCAACCCAGGGGGGTGGTATGGCTACACCTTC.

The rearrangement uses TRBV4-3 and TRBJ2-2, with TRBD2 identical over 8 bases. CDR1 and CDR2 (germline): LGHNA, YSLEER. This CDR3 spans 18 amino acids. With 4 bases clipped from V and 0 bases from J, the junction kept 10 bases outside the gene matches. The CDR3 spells CASSPFGSGVTNTGELFF. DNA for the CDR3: TGCGCCAGCAGCCCGTTTGGTAGCGGGGTTACGAACACCGGGGAGCTGTTTTTT.

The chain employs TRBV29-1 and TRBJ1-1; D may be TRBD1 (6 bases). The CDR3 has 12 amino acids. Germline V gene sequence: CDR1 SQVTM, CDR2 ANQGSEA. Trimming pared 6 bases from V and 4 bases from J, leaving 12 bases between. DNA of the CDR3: TGCAGCGTCGTGACAGGTTTCACTGAAGCTTTCTTT. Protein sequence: CSVVTGFTEAFF.

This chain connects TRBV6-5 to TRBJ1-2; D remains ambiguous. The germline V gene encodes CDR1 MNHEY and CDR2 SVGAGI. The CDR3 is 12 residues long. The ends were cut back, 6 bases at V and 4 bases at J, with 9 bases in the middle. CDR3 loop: CASRELGYGYTF. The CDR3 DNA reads TGTGCCAGCAGGGAGTTGGGCTATGGCTACACCTTC.